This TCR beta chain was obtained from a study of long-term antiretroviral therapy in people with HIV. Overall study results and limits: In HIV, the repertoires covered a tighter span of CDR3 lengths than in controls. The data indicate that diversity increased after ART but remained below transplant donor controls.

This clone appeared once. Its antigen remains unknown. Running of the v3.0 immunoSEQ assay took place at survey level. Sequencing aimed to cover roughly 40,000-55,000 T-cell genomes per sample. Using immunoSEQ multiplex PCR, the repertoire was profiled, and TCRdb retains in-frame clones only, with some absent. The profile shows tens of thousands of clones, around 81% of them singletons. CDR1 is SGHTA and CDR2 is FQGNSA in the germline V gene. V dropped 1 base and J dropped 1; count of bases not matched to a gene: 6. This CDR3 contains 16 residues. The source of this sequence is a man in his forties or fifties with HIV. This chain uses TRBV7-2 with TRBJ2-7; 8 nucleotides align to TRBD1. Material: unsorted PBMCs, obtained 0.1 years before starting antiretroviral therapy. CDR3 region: CASSLGTGYLSYEQYF. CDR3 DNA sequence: TGTGCCAGCAGCTTAGGGACAGGGTATTTGTCCTACGAGCAGTACTTC.